This is a list of T cell receptor beta chains from one sample in a study of T-cell memory formation after mild COVID-19. TCRdb re-derived calls from the 5' RACE reads in MiXCR, one entry per CDR3 protein. The sample contains under 40,000 distinct CDR3 sequences, about 6.1% of which appear only once. Material: PBMCs or a T cell subset sorted from them (not recorded which). The receptor source for this set is an adult who had mild COVID-19 (a few samples of this study predate the infection). Cell type and time point are not known. Both conserved end residues are part of each CDR3. A D gene is named only where the DNA matches it firmly. Rows may omit the clone size; those that give it use once, few, many or a size class.

clone size	V gene	J gene	D gene	CDR3 DNA	CDR3 protein
many	TRBV12-3/TRBV12-4	TRBJ2-5	NA	TGTGCCAGCAGTCGCCAGACTAGTAATGGGGAGACCCAGTACTTC	CASSRQTSNGETQYF
many	TRBV12-3/TRBV12-4	TRBJ1-5	TRBD1	TGTGCCAGCAGTCCCACAGGGGGAGGTCAGCCCCAGCATTTT	CASSPTGGGQPQHF
NA	TRBV4-2	TRBJ2-1	TRBD2	TGTGCCAGCAGCCAAGACGTAAGCGGGAGCTCCCAATACAATGAGCAGTTCTTC	CASSQDVSGSSQYNEQFF
NA	TRBV11-2	TRBJ1-3	NA	TGTGCCAGCAGCTTTCGGGACGCCGGAAACACCATATATTTT	CASSFRDAGNTIYF
many	TRBV29-1	TRBJ2-1	TRBD1	TGCAGCGTTGGGGACAGGTACAATGAGCAGTTCTTC	CSVGDRYNEQFF
NA	TRBV5-1	TRBJ1-2	NA	TGCGCCAGCAGCCCCCAAGGGACCGCGCGGAGGGTGAATGGCTACACCTTC	CASSPQGTARRVNGYTF
many	TRBV7-2	TRBJ2-2	NA	TGTGCCAGCAGCTTGGGGTCGGGGGAGCTGTTTTTT	CASSLGSGELFF
few	TRBV5-5	TRBJ2-7	TRBD2	TGTGCCAGCAGCTTGCGCCTAGCGGGGGAATCCTACGAGCAGTACTTC	CASSLRLAGESYEQYF
few	TRBV11-3	TRBJ2-1	TRBD2	TGTGCCAGCAGTCACTCCTCTCCTAGCGGGGGGTTGGACAATGAGCAGTTCTTC	CASSHSSPSGGLDNEQFF
many	TRBV24-1	TRBJ2-1	TRBD2	TGTGCCACCAGTGATTTAAGGCGGGAGGGGGGCGATGAGCAGTTCTTC	CATSDLRREGGDEQFF
few	TRBV18	TRBJ2-3	NA	TGTGCCAGCTCAAGTCAGGCGGGGGCCAGCACAGATACGCAGTATTTT	CASSSQAGASTDTQYF
NA	TRBV7-6	TRBJ1-1	TRBD1	TGTGCCAGCAGCTTAGTGGAGACAGGGGAAGCTTTCTTT	CASSLVETGEAFF
many	TRBV5-8	TRBJ2-1	NA	TGTGCCAGCAGCTTTCTGGGCGATGAGCAGTTCTTC	CASSFLGDEQFF
many	TRBV18	TRBJ2-3	NA	TGTGCCAGCTCACCCTCAGGCGCAGATACGCAGTATTTT	CASSPSGADTQYF
many	TRBV6-2/TRBV6-3	TRBJ2-1	TRBD1	TGTGCCAGCAGTTTTGGACAGGGTGGGCAGTTCTTC	CASSFGQGGQFF
NA	TRBV29-1	TRBJ2-3	NA	TGCAGCGTTGTACTGGGGTCTAATACGCAGTATTTT	CSVVLGSNTQYF
NA	TRBV7-7	TRBJ1-4	NA	TGTGCCAGCAGCTTAGCGGCCCGGGGGGAAAAACTGTTTTTT	CASSLAARGEKLFF
many	TRBV5-1	TRBJ2-7	NA	TGCGCCAGCAGCTTGGCGGCCGGGGACTACGAGCAGTACTTC	CASSLAAGDYEQYF
NA	TRBV2	TRBJ2-1	TRBD1	TGTGCCAGCAGTGGGACAGGGTACTACAATGAGCAGTTCTTC	CASSGTGYYNEQFF
many	TRBV12-3/TRBV12-4	TRBJ2-7	TRBD2	TGTGCCAGCAGTTTGCGGGTAGCGGGGGTGATCTACGAGCAGTACTTC	CASSLRVAGVIYEQYF
few	TRBV6-5	TRBJ2-3	NA	TGTGCCAGCAGGGCGAACACAGATACGCAGTATTTT	CASRANTDTQYF
NA	TRBV7-2	TRBJ1-1	TRBD1	TGTGCCAGCAGCCAACAGGGGACTAGGACTGAAGCTTTCTTT	CASSQQGTRTEAFF
NA	TRBV5-6	TRBJ2-6	TRBD2	TGTGCCAGCAGCCGGGGGGGAGCGGCTGGGGCCAACGTCCTGACTTTC	CASSRGGAAGANVLTF
many	TRBV6-2/TRBV6-3	TRBJ1-1	NA	TGTGCCACATGCGGGGGGCCTTACACTGAAGCTTTCTTT	CATCGGPYTEAFF
few	TRBV18	TRBJ1-2	NA	TGTGCCAGCTCCCCGCAAGAGGGGGGAAGAAACTATGGCTACACCTTC	CASSPQEGGRNYGYTF
few	TRBV6-1	TRBJ1-6	NA	TGTGCCAGCAGGGGAAAAGATTCCTATAATTCACCCCTCCACTTT	CASRGKDSYNSPLHF
few	TRBV25-1	TRBJ2-2	NA	TGTGCCAGCGGAATAGGGGCGAACACCGGGGAGCTGTTTTTT	CASGIGANTGELFF
NA	TRBV3-1	TRBJ2-7	NA	TGTGCCAGCAGCCGGGCCTCGTTGACCTACTACGAGCAGTACTTC	CASSRASLTYYEQYF
many	TRBV7-7	TRBJ2-1	NA	TGTGCCAGCAGCCCCCGCCGAGGGCTAAAAGATAATGAGCAGTTCTTC	CASSPRRGLKDNEQFF
NA	TRBV20-1	TRBJ2-3	NA	TGCAGTGCTAGAGGGGGGGTCGGGGATACGCAGTATTTT	CSARGGVGDTQYF
NA	TRBV2	TRBJ2-1	TRBD1	TGTGCCAGCAGCGGACAGGTCTACAATGAGCAGTTCTTC	CASSGQVYNEQFF